A single sample gave rise to the 28 T cell receptor beta chains below, sequenced in a study of radiation and T cells in renal cell carcinoma. Repertoires were generated with immunoSEQ multiplex PCR, while TCRdb's copy carries only in-frame clones and drops some. Counted here are about 15,000 clones, 62% occurring once; the ten biggest clones make up approximately 18%. Treatment denoted: treatment-naive control, cytoreductive nephrectomy. Sample: tumor tissue, taken from a patient whose treatment was nephrectomy without radiotherapy. The source of these receptors is a man in his 60s with renal cell carcinoma.

The genes are TRBV14 and TRBJ1-3; possible D gene TRBD1, 5 bases. CDR1 is SGHDN, CDR2 FVKESK, per germline. The CDR3 spans 15 residues. V dropped 3 bases and J dropped 0 bases, with 9 bases sitting between them. The CDR3 loop reads CASSHGGISGNTIYF. For the CDR3, the DNA is TGTGCCAGCAGCCACGGGGGAATCTCTGGAAACACCATATATTTT. Together with reference TRBV14 and TRBJ1-3, the CDR3 gives the full variable domain: EAGVTQFPSHSVIEKGQTVTLRCDPISGHDNLYWYRRVMGKEIKFLLHFVKESKQDESGMPNNRFLAERTGGTYSTLKVQPAELEDSGVYFCASSHGGISGNTIYFGEGSWLTVV.

The V and J genes are TRBV12-5 and TRBJ1-2; weak D call: TRBD1 (6 bases). Germline assignment: CDR1 LGHNT and CDR2 FRNRAP. The CDR3 contains 13 residues. Deletions cut 5 bases from V and 13 bases from J, with 20 bases between. This CDR3 reads CASGDSFGTLITF. The CDR3 DNA reads TGTGCTAGTGGTGATTCCTTCGGGACACTCATCACCTTC.

Notes on this clone: Mismatch with germline at one junction end may stem from a read error. V is TRBV7-8 and J is TRBJ2-1, with 11 bases matching TRBD2. Germline V gene lookup returns CDR1 SGHVS and CDR2 FQNEAQ. The CDR3 consists of 12 residues. CDR3 nucleotide sequence: TGTGCCAGCAGTCCCATAGCGGGAGGGACGCTCTTC. Translating it yields CASSPIAGGTLF.

V is TRBV7-3 and J is TRBJ2-3; perhaps D is TRBD1 or TRBD2 (5 bases each). The germline V gene has CDR1 SGHTA and CDR2 FQGTGA. Trimming left V 0 bases short and J 0 bases short, with 7 bases between. This CDR3 comprises 15 residues. CDR3 region: CASSLTGESTDTQYF. As DNA, the CDR3 is TGTGCCAGCAGCTTAACAGGGGAGAGCACAGATACGCAGTATTTT.

This chain links TRBV6-6 with TRBJ2-1, with D possibly being TRBD2 (5 bases). Germline V lookup: CDR1 MNHNY, CDR2 SVGAGI (reference sequence). Deletions cut 5 bases from V and 10 bases from J, with 9 bases between. This CDR3 contains 11 residues. The CDR3 DNA reads TGTGCCAGCAGTACGGGAACCGAGCAGTTCTTC. Translation: CASSTGTEQFF.

The chain combines TRBV20-1 with TRBJ2-7; D remains unclear. This CDR3 has 11 residues. V was shortened by 4 bases and J by 5 bases, with 9 bases between the two germline ends. CDR1 is DFQATT and CDR2 is SNEGSKA in the germline V gene (reference sequence). In DNA form, the CDR3 reads TGCAGTGCTAAGGACCACCACGAGCAGTACTTC. It specifies CSAKDHHEQYF.

The V call is TRBV5-1, the J call TRBJ1-1; D is ambiguous. Looked up from germline, CDR1 is SGHRS and CDR2 is YFSETQ. The ends were cut back, 3 bases at V and 2 bases at J, with 11 bases in the middle. The CDR3 contains 14 residues. The DNA for the CDR3 is TGCGCCAGCAGCTGGGGTCTTCAAAACACTGAAGCTTTCTTT. Its protein is CASSWGLQNTEAFF. Full variable domain (rest looked up from reference TRBV5-1 and TRBJ1-1): KAGVTQTPRYLIKTRGQQVTLSCSPISGHRSVSWYQQTPGQGLQFLFEYFSETQRNKGNFPGRFSGRQFSNSRSEMNVSTLELGDSALYLCASSWGLQNTEAFFGQGTRLTVV.

The chain uses TRBV18 and TRBJ2-5; D possibly corresponds to TRBD2 (5 bases). Per germline, CDR1 KGHSH and CDR2 LQKENI. V was cut by 2 bases and J by 0 bases, with 10 bases left in between. The CDR3 covers 15 residues. CDR3 region: CASSPGRVYQETQYF. CDR3 DNA: TGTGCCAGCTCACCAGGGCGGGTGTACCAAGAGACCCAGTACTTC.

The count of this clone is one. This chain uses TRBV19 with TRBJ2-1; D not certain. In germline, CDR1 is LNHDA, CDR2 SQIVND (reference sequence). The CDR3 length is 14 residues. V was trimmed by 6 bases and J by 3 bases, leaving 12 bases between them. The CDR3: CASRGFGDYNEQFF. The DNA for the CDR3 is TGTGCCAGTAGAGGTTTCGGAGACTACAATGAGCAGTTCTTC.

The rearrangement joins TRBV2 to TRBJ2-3, with D tentatively TRBD2 (7 bases). This CDR3 contains 15 residues. The germline V gene encodes CDR1 SNHLY and CDR2 FYNNEI. V was clipped by 0 bases and J by 3 bases, with 10 bases between them. The CDR3 loop is CASSEAGRGTDTQYF. CDR3 DNA sequence: TGTGCCAGCAGTGAAGCGGGGAGGGGGACAGATACGCAGTATTTT.

The CDR3 DNA follows: TGTGCCAGCAGGGACAGGGGTGCGGGAGAGACCCAGTACTTC. Amino acid sequence: CASRDRGAGETQYF. This chain connects TRBV19 to TRBJ2-5, with 10 bases aligning to TRBD1. Germline CDR1 reads LNHDA; CDR2 reads SQIVND (reference sequence). The CDR3 has 14 residues. V lost 9 bases, J lost 4 bases, and 8 bases stayed unmatched.

This clone was seen a single time. V and J are TRBV19 and TRBJ2-7, with unresolved D. The CDR3 is made up of 13 amino acids. Trimming took off 0 bases at V and 0 bases at J, with 3 bases between the two ends. Germline V gene data show CDR1 as LNHDA and CDR2 as SQIVND (reference sequence). In DNA, the CDR3 is TGTGCCAGTAGTATAGAAACCTCCTACGAGCAGTACTTC. Residues: CASSIETSYEQYF.

The rearrangement uses TRBV6-6 and TRBJ1-4, with D unresolved. This CDR3 spans 15 amino acids. Germline-derived CDR1 and CDR2 are MNHNY and SVGAGI (reference sequence). Trimming stripped 0 bases from V and 3 bases from J, with 8 bases between. The CDR3 is CASSYSYGANEKLFF. In nucleotides, the CDR3 is TGTGCCAGCAGTTACTCTTACGGAGCTAATGAAAAACTGTTTTTT.

This chain connects TRBV5-1 to TRBJ1-2, with D perhaps matching TRBD1 (5 bases). CDR1 is SGHRS and CDR2 is YFSETQ in the germline V gene. The CDR3 spans 12 residues. The V and J ends lost 3 bases and 6 bases respectively, with 9 bases between them. CDR3 sequence reads: CASSSTVDGYTF. In DNA form, the CDR3 reads TGCGCCAGCAGCTCGACAGTAGATGGCTACACCTTC.

This clone was counted between two and nine times. The chain links TRBV10-1 to TRBJ1-2, with 9 bases aligning to TRBD1. CDR3 size: 13 residues. CDR1 is WNHNN, CDR2 SYGVQD, per germline (reference sequence). The V and J ends lost 8 bases and 3 bases, in that order; junction bases with no gene match: 4. Here the CDR3 DNA reads TGCGCCAGCCGGGACAGGGAGTACTATGGCTACACCTTC. It is translated as CASRDREYYGYTF.

The rearrangement links TRBV27 to TRBJ2-5, with TRBD1 matching over 7 bases. Germline V gene lookup returns CDR1 MNHEY and CDR2 SMNVEV (reference sequence). V dropped 6 bases and J dropped 4; count of bases not matched to a gene: 8. The CDR3 contains 14 residues. The CDR3 loop is CASSKTGFPETQYF. Here the CDR3 DNA reads TGTGCCAGCAGCAAGACAGGGTTCCCAGAGACCCAGTACTTC.

The chain combines TRBV7-8 with TRBJ2-1; D is unresolved. CDR1 is SGHVS and CDR2 is FQNEAQ in the germline V gene. V gave up 0 bases and J gave up 2 bases, with 14 bases separating them. This CDR3 is 17 amino acids long. The CDR3 sequence: CASSLARTYKTYNEQFF. Written as DNA, the CDR3 is TGTGCCAGCAGCTTAGCCCGAACGTATAAAACCTACAATGAGCAGTTCTTC.

This clone came up a few times. The chain uses TRBV29-1 and TRBJ1-4; possible D gene TRBD1, 5 bases. This CDR3 region has 14 residues. Germline loops: CDR1 SQVTM, CDR2 ANQGSEA. V dropped 2 bases and J dropped 8 bases, with 15 bases sitting between them. The CDR3 loop reads CSVEPAGSNEKLFF. DNA for the CDR3: TGCAGCGTTGAACCGGCAGGGAGTAACGAAAAACTGTTTTTT.

The chain employs TRBV2 and TRBJ1-2; D remains unclear. Trimming took 2 bases from V and 4 from J, leaving 20 bases between them. CDR3 length: 17 residues. Germline V gene lookup returns CDR1 SNHLY and CDR2 FYNNEI. CDR3 sequence reads: CASSETPWAGILYGYTF. Here the CDR3 DNA reads TGTGCCAGCAGTGAAACCCCATGGGCGGGGATCCTCTATGGCTACACCTTC. The full variable domain, completed using reference TRBV2 and TRBJ1-2, is EPEVTQTPSHQVTQMGQEVILRCVPISNHLYFYWYRQILGQKVEFLVSFYNNEISEKSEIFDDQFSVERPDGSNFTLKIRSTKLEDSAMYFCASSETPWAGILYGYTFGSGTRLTVV.

The V call is TRBV4-3, the J call TRBJ1-4; D gene ambiguous. Between the trimmed V and J ends, which lost 2 bases and 8 bases, there was a span of 12 bases. Germline CDR1 and CDR2: LGHNA and YSLEER. This CDR3 is built from 14 residues. Here the CDR3 reads CASSQIDVREKLFF. CDR3 in DNA: TGCGCCAGCAGCCAAATCGATGTCAGGGAAAAACTGTTTTTT.

J is TRBJ2-7 and V is TRBV5-1, with a possible D match to TRBD1 (5 bases). This CDR3 region has 15 residues. V was pared by 0 bases and J by 2 bases, with 12 bases between. Germline CDR1 SGHRS, CDR2 YFSETQ. CDR3 in DNA: TGCGCCAGCAGCTTGGCAACAGGAGCCGCCTACGAGCAGTACTTC. Translating gives CASSLATGAAYEQYF.

V and J are TRBV30 and TRBJ2-5, with 7 bases that match TRBD2. The end of the DNA fits TRBJ2-7 better, so the J call may be wrong. The CDR3 runs to 15 residues. Germline V gene lookup returns CDR1 GTSNPN and CDR2 SVGIG (reference sequence). DNA for the CDR3: TGTGCCTGGAGTGCCGGGACTAAATGGGGAGACGAGCAGTACTTC. This encodes CAWSAGTKWGDEQYF.

The CDR3 here is CASSSDVLRGTQYF. DNA of the CDR3: TGTGCCAGCAGCTCGGACGTCCTTCGGGGTACGCAGTATTTT. The chain is built from TRBV5-5 and TRBJ2-3, with a weak D call TRBD2 (5 bases). The length of the CDR3 is 14 residues. The germline gives CDR1 SGHKS, CDR2 YYEKEE (reference sequence). V was clipped by 3 bases and J by 8 bases, with 16 bases between them. Using reference TRBV5-5 and TRBJ2-3 for the parts outside the CDR3, the full variable domain is DAGVTQSPTHLIKTRGQQVTLRCSPISGHKSVSWYQQVLGQGPQFIFQYYEKEERGRGNFPDRFSARQFPNYSSELNVNALLLGDSALYLCASSSDVLRGTQYFGPGTRLTVL.

The chain joins TRBV27 to TRBJ2-3; unclear D gene. Germline V gene sequence: CDR1 MNHEY, CDR2 SMNVEV (reference sequence). The CDR3 totals 11 residues. V lost 5 bases and J lost 2, with 2 bases in between. The CDR3 here is CASSNTDTQYF. The CDR3 DNA sequence: TGTGCCAGCAGTAACACAGATACGCAGTATTTT.

The chain combines TRBV11-2 with TRBJ2-3, with 8 nucleotides matching TRBD2. V lost 4 bases and J lost 5; bases outside the gene matches: 5. The CDR3 spans 14 residues. Per the germline V gene, CDR1 is SGHAT and CDR2 is FQNNGV. The CDR3, as DNA: TGTGCCAGCAGCTCACTAGCGGAGGGAGATACGCAGTATTTT. This gives the protein CASSSLAEGDTQYF.

The V call is TRBV7-2, the J call TRBJ2-7; 11 bases match TRBD2. The CDR3 extends over 15 amino acids. Germline assignment: CDR1 SGHTA and CDR2 FQGNSA. The junction had 4 bases not matched to a gene; V was cut back by 4 bases and J by 2 bases. The CDR3 here is CASSSGLAVAYEQYF. CDR3 sequence (DNA): TGTGCCAGCAGCTCGGGACTAGCGGTGGCCTACGAGCAGTACTTC.

The chain recombines TRBV6-1 with TRBJ1-5; D is uncertain. This CDR3 is 14 amino acids long. Between the trimmed V and J ends, which lost 3 bases and 5 bases, there was a span of 11 bases. Germline CDR1 MNHNS, CDR2 SASEGT. The CDR3 here is CASSDGGTYQPQHF. The CDR3 coding sequence is TGTGCCAGCAGTGACGGCGGTACCTATCAGCCCCAGCATTTT.

This clone was picked up a small number of times. The chain uses TRBV7-2 and TRBJ2-2; D is perhaps TRBD2 (5 bases). V was trimmed by 5 bases and J by 6 bases, leaving 10 bases between them. Germline V gene sequence: CDR1 SGHTA, CDR2 FQGNSA. The CDR3 totals 13 residues. The CDR3 DNA reads as TGTGCCAGCAGCCGAATACTAGCCGGGGAGCTGTTTTTT. Protein: CASSRILAGELFF.